This T cell receptor beta chain was sequenced for a study of CD8 T cells in Susac syndrome. Study outcomes and limitations: The study recognized that its TCR sequencing and HLA analysis covered a relatively small number of individuals.

The sequenced target, TCR beta, came from blood CD8+ and CD4+ T cells. Controls were healthy donors chosen to match patients in age and sex. Negative isolation was applied to CD8+ and CD4+ T cells, and FACS enrichment was applied to TEMRA cells. Germline assignment: CDR1 MNHEY and CDR2 SVGAGI. The J segment lost 3 bases and the V segment lost 0 bases, leaving 3 bases of the junction unmatched. This CDR3 comprises 15 residues. Remarks on this clonotype: What it binds is unknown.

Roughly 0.5 to 1 ug RNA was reverse transcribed with random hexamers. TCRdb used MiXCR to reprocess the immunoSEQ multiplex PCR reads, holding one entry per CDR3 protein. This repertoire shows roughly 130,000 distinct CDR3 sequences, 90% to 95% found once; its top ten account for more than 0.1%. Sequenced: CD4+ T cells from PBMCs. The sequence came from a human donor in good health. V gene TRBV6-5 combines with J gene TRBJ2-5; 8 bases align to TRBD2. The chain's CDR3 is CASSYSSGSKETQYF. For the CDR3, the DNA is TGTGCCAGCAGTTACTCGAGCGGGAGTAAAGAGACCCAGTACTTC.